Listed below are T cell receptor beta chains from one sample, sequenced in a study of control samples from healthy donors and cancer patients. Generated by immunoSEQ multiplex PCR, the TCRdb table keeps only in-frame clones and is missing some. The table lists 100,000 or so clones, roughly 87% of them singletons. Source material: blood. Every receptor here comes from a woman aged 45-59 years in good health. CDR3s include the opening cysteine and the closing phenylalanine or tryptophan. Fields, in order: clone size, V gene, J gene, D gene, CDR3 protein, CDR3 DNA. A D gene is named only where the DNA matches it firmly. Clone sizes are given selectively: once, few, many, or a class where the clone is expanded.

size: -; V: TRBV2; J: TRBJ1-1; D: -; CDR3: CASRRSSTGNTEAFF; DNA: TGTGCCAGCAGAAGAAGTTCTACAGGGAACACTGAAGCTTTCTTT
size: -; V: TRBV28; J: TRBJ1-1; D: -; CDR3: CASSYPGGRGQAFF; DNA: TGTGCCAGCAGTTATCCGGGAGGGAGGGGTCAAGCTTTCTTT
size: once; V: TRBV4-2; J: TRBJ2-1; D: -; CDR3: CASSQGVDEQFF; DNA: TGTGCCAGCAGCCAAGGGGTAGATGAGCAGTTCTTC
size: -; V: TRBV14; J: TRBJ2-5; D: -; CDR3: CASSTGLRTQYF; DNA: TGTGCCAGCAGTACAGGCCTGAGGACCCAGTACTTC
size: -; V: TRBV9; J: TRBJ2-3; D: TRBD2; CDR3: CASSVVPGGVTDTQYF; DNA: TGTGCCAGCAGCGTAGTACCGGGGGGAGTCACAGATACGCAGTATTTT
size: -; V: TRBV7-9; J: TRBJ2-1; D: TRBD2; CDR3: CAIREAGGPPEQFF; DNA: TGTGCCATCAGGGAGGCGGGAGGGCCTCCCGAGCAGTTCTTC
size: -; V: TRBV13; J: TRBJ2-4; D: -; CDR3: CASSLSSPAGAKNIQYF; DNA: TGTGCCAGCAGCTTAAGCTCTCCGGCGGGAGCCAAAAACATTCAGTACTTC
size: -; V: TRBV13; J: TRBJ1-2; D: -; CDR3: CASSLGSVGRSGYTF; DNA: TGTGCCAGCAGCTTAGGTAGTGTGGGTAGGAGCGGCTACACCTTC
size: once; V: TRBV5-4; J: TRBJ2-3; D: -; CDR3: CASSFGQPTDTQYF; DNA: TGTGCCAGCAGCTTCGGACAGCCCACAGATACGCAGTATTTT
size: -; V: TRBV29-1; J: TRBJ1-5; D: -; CDR3: CSVGNGNQPQHF; DNA: TGCAGCGTGGGGAACGGAAATCAGCCCCAGCATTTT
size: few; V: TRBV6-2/TRBV6-3; J: TRBJ2-1; D: TRBD1; CDR3: CASSYSSRTGYLF; DNA: TGTGCCAGCAGTTACTCAAGCAGGACAGGGTACCTCTTC
size: -; V: TRBV19; J: TRBJ2-7; D: -; CDR3: CASSIYGRVRAGRSYEQYF; DNA: TGTGCCAGTAGTATATATGGACGGGTTCGGGCAGGGAGGTCCTACGAGCAGTACTTC
size: -; V: TRBV5-6; J: TRBJ1-2; D: -; CDR3: CASRPEGFNYGYTF; DNA: TGTGCCAGCAGACCCGAGGGCTTCAACTATGGCTACACCTTC
size: -; V: TRBV24-1; J: TRBJ2-3; D: -; CDR3: CATKPGHFSSTDTQYF; DNA: TGTGCCACAAAACCGGGACATTTTTCTAGCACAGATACGCAGTATTTT
size: -; V: TRBV20-1; J: TRBJ1-1; D: -; CDR3: CSASWDTLMNTEAFF; DNA: TGCAGTGCTAGTTGGGACACCCTCATGAACACTGAAGCTTTCTTT
size: -; V: TRBV27; J: TRBJ2-7; D: -; CDR3: CASSPRLRQYEQYF; DNA: TGTGCCAGCAGTCCGAGACTCCGTCAGTACGAGCAGTACTTC
size: -; V: TRBV29-1; J: TRBJ2-3; D: -; CDR3: CSVEVGSGDTQYF; DNA: TGCAGCGTTGAAGTGGGTAGCGGAGATACGCAGTATTTT
size: -; V: TRBV27; J: TRBJ1-3; D: -; CDR3: CASSLGYGNTIYF; DNA: TGTGCCAGCAGTTTGGGATACGGGAACACCATATATTTT
size: -; V: TRBV12-5; J: TRBJ2-7; D: -; CDR3: CASGLVSGSSYEQYF; DNA: TGTGCTAGTGGTTTGGTTTCGGGGTCCTCCTACGAGCAGTACTTC
size: -; V: TRBV27; J: TRBJ1-6; D: -; CDR3: CASSLNGQYNSPLHF; DNA: TGTGCCAGCAGTTTAAATGGTCAATATAATTCACCCCTCCACTTT
size: -; V: TRBV7-3; J: TRBJ2-1; D: TRBD1; CDR3: CASSVTGTGGINEQFF; DNA: TGTGCCAGCAGCGTCACCGGGACAGGGGGTATCAATGAGCAGTTCTTC
size: -; V: TRBV6-5; J: TRBJ2-7; D: TRBD1; CDR3: CASSSLWDRAYEQYF; DNA: TGTGCCAGCAGTTCTTTGTGGGACAGAGCCTACGAGCAGTACTTC
size: -; V: TRBV5-1; J: TRBJ2-5; D: TRBD2; CDR3: CASSSGGLGQETQYF; DNA: TGCGCCAGCAGCTCCGGGGGGTTAGGCCAAGAGACCCAGTACTTC
size: once; V: TRBV3-1/TRBV3-2; J: TRBJ1-2; D: -; CDR3: CASSRQVNYGYTF; DNA: TGTGCCAGCAGCCGACAGGTTAACTATGGCTACACCTTC
size: -; V: TRBV25-1; J: TRBJ1-5; D: -; CDR3: CASSETGNNQPQHF; DNA: TGTGCCAGCAGTGAGACAGGAAACAATCAGCCCCAGCATTTT
size: -; V: TRBV30; J: TRBJ1-1; D: -; CDR3: CAWSKWGQGTEAFF; DNA: TGTGCCTGGAGTAAGTGGGGGCAGGGCACTGAAGCTTTCTTT
size: -; V: TRBV5-8; J: TRBJ2-2; D: -; CDR3: CASTFQPGRRTGELFF; DNA: TGTGCCAGCACTTTTCAGCCAGGGCGGCGGACCGGGGAGCTGTTTTTT
size: -; V: TRBV5-1; J: TRBJ1-3; D: TRBD1; CDR3: CASSLAGGRNGNTIYF; DNA: TGCGCCAGCAGCTTGGCAGGGGGCCGTAACGGAAACACCATATATTTT
size: -; V: TRBV24-1; J: TRBJ1-2; D: -; CDR3: CATSANSFYGYTF; DNA: TGTGCCACCAGTGCAAACTCCTTCTATGGCTACACCTTC
size: -; V: TRBV19; J: TRBJ1-2; D: -; CDR3: CASSIDFRPSNYGYTF; DNA: TGTGCCAGTAGTATAGATTTCAGACCGTCTAACTATGGCTACACCTTC
size: -; V: TRBV11-3; J: TRBJ2-1; D: -; CDR3: CASSPSRNNEQFF; DNA: TGTGCCAGCAGCCCATCTAGGAACAATGAGCAGTTCTTC
size: -; V: TRBV18; J: TRBJ2-1; D: TRBD2; CDR3: CASSPRSGTSGPNEQFF; DNA: TGTGCCAGCTCACCACGTTCCGGGACTAGCGGGCCCAATGAGCAGTTCTTC
size: once; V: TRBV7-8; J: TRBJ2-4; D: TRBD2; CDR3: CASSFREGNIQYF; DNA: TGTGCCAGCAGCTTCCGGGAGGGAAACATTCAGTACTTC
size: once; V: TRBV9; J: TRBJ2-2; D: -; CDR3: CASSTTTGELFF; DNA: TGTGCCAGCAGCACAACGACCGGGGAGCTGTTTTTT
size: -; V: TRBV6-4; J: TRBJ2-3; D: -; CDR3: CASSDRTGRTDTQYF; DNA: TGTGCCAGCAGTGATCGCACAGGTCGCACAGATACGCAGTATTTT
size: -; V: TRBV10-1; J: TRBJ1-2; D: TRBD1; CDR3: CASSLGQGRGYTF; DNA: TGCGCCAGCAGTCTAGGACAGGGTAGGGGCTACACCTTC
size: -; V: TRBV7-2; J: TRBJ1-2; D: TRBD1; CDR3: CASSLGGTGYGYTF; DNA: TGTGCCAGCAGCTTAGGGGGGACAGGCTATGGCTACACCTTC
size: -; V: TRBV5-6; J: TRBJ2-7; D: -; CDR3: CASSSTEYSYEQYF; DNA: TGTGCCAGCAGCTCCACCGAGTACTCCTACGAGCAGTACTTC
size: -; V: TRBV27; J: TRBJ2-1; D: -; CDR3: CASNPETAPYNEQFF; DNA: TGTGCCAGCAACCCGGAGACTGCGCCCTACAATGAGCAGTTCTTC